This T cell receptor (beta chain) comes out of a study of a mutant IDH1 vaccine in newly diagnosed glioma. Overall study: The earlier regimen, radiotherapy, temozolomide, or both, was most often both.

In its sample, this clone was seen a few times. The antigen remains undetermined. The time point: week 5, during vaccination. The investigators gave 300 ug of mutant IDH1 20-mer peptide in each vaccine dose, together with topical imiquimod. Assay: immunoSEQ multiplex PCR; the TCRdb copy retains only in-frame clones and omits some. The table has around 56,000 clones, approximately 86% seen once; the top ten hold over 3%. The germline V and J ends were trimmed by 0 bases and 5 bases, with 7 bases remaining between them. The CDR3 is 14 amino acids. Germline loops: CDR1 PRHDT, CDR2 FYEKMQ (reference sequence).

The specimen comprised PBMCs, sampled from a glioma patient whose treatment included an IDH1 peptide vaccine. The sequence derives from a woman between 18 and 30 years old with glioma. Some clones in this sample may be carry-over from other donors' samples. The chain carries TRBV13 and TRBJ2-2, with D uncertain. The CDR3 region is CASSLGSVTGELFF. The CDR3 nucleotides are TGTGCCAGCAGCTTAGGTTCTGTGACCGGGGAGCTGTTTTTT. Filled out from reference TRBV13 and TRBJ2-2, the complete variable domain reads AAGVIQSPRHLIKEKRETATLKCYPIPRHDTVYWYQQGPGQDPQFLISFYEKMQSDKGSIPDRFSAQQFSDYHSELNMSSLELGDSALYFCASSLGSVTGELFFGEGSRLTVL.